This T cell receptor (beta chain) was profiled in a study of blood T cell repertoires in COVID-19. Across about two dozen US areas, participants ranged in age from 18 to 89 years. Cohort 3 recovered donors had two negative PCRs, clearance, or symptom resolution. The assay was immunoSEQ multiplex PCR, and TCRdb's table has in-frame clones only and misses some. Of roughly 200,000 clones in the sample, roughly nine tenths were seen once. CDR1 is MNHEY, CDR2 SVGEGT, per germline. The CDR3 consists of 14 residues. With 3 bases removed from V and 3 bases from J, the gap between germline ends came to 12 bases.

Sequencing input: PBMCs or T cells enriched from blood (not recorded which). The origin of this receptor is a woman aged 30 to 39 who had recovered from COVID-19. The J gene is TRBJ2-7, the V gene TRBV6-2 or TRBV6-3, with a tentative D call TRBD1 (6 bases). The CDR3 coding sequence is TGTGCCAGCAGTTATGGGGACATATACTACGAGCAGTACTTC. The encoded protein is CASSYGDIYYEQYF.